Listed below are T cell receptor beta chains from one sample, sequenced in a study of HIV-infected patients and healthy controls. TCRdb called the 5' RACE reads again in MiXCR, with one record for every CDR3 protein. The profile covers about 19,000 distinct CDR3 sequences, with 7.5% to 9% appearing a single time and around 2.5% taken by the ten largest. Sequenced sample: blood. Receptor source: an adult in good health. The CDR3 runs from the conserved cysteine through the conserved F or W. Fields, in order: CDR3 protein, CDR3 DNA, J gene, D gene, clone size, V gene. D genes are given only for firm matches. Not every row has a clone size; where given, it reads once, few, many or a size class.

CDR3 protein: CASTPGTRSSEQYF
CDR3 DNA: TGTGCCAGCACCCCCGGGACTAGGAGCTCCGAGCAGTACTTC
J gene: TRBJ2-7
D gene: TRBD2
clone size: -
V gene: TRBV25-1

CDR3 protein: CAWSQGFPQPQHF
CDR3 DNA: TGTGCCTGGAGTCAAGGGTTCCCTCAGCCCCAGCATTTT
J gene: TRBJ1-5
D gene: -
clone size: many
V gene: TRBV30

CDR3 protein: CASSYSQTGTLNQPQHF
CDR3 DNA: TGTGCCAGCAGTTACTCGCAGACAGGAACACTTAATCAGCCCCAGCATTTT
J gene: TRBJ1-5
D gene: -
clone size: many
V gene: TRBV6-2/TRBV6-3

CDR3 protein: CSARAPYPDKNTGELFF
CDR3 DNA: TGCAGTGCTAGAGCACCCTACCCGGACAAGAACACCGGGGAGCTGTTTTTT
J gene: TRBJ2-2
D gene: -
clone size: -
V gene: TRBV20-1

CDR3 protein: CASSYKAGRIILPKNEQFF
CDR3 DNA: TGTGCCAGCAGTTACAAGGCAGGGCGGATTATTCTACCGAAGAATGAGCAGTTCTTC
J gene: TRBJ2-1
D gene: -
clone size: many
V gene: TRBV6-5

CDR3 protein: CSAREIASGGASGELFF
CDR3 DNA: TGCAGTGCTAGAGAGATCGCTAGCGGGGGGGCATCCGGGGAGCTGTTTTTT
J gene: TRBJ2-2
D gene: TRBD2
clone size: -
V gene: TRBV20-1

CDR3 protein: CASSLNRFGIGEQYF
CDR3 DNA: TGTGCCAGCAGTCTGAACCGTTTCGGGATCGGCGAGCAGTACTTC
J gene: TRBJ2-7
D gene: -
clone size: many
V gene: TRBV12-3/TRBV12-4

CDR3 protein: CASSEDVAVTQYF
CDR3 DNA: TGTGCCAGCAGCGAAGACGTTGCGGTGACCCAGTACTTC
J gene: TRBJ2-5
D gene: -
clone size: -
V gene: TRBV7-9

CDR3 protein: CSASGGADYEQYF
CDR3 DNA: TGCAGTGCTAGCGGGGGGGCCGATTACGAGCAGTACTTC
J gene: TRBJ2-7
D gene: TRBD2
clone size: many
V gene: TRBV20-1

CDR3 protein: CASSLEPHTDTQYF
CDR3 DNA: TGCGCCAGCAGCTTGGAGCCACACACAGATACGCAGTATTTT
J gene: TRBJ2-3
D gene: -
clone size: medium-sized
V gene: TRBV5-1

CDR3 protein: CASSDGQIQETQYF
CDR3 DNA: TGTGCCAGCAGTGATGGACAAATACAAGAGACCCAGTACTTC
J gene: TRBJ2-5
D gene: -
clone size: many
V gene: TRBV6-1

CDR3 protein: CASSLRTGETNEKLFF
CDR3 DNA: TGTGCCAGCAGTTTAAGGACAGGGGAGACTAATGAAAAACTGTTTTTT
J gene: TRBJ1-4
D gene: TRBD1
clone size: many
V gene: TRBV12-3/TRBV12-4

CDR3 protein: CASSPRGGPTDTQYF
CDR3 DNA: TGTGCCAGCAGCCCGCGCGGGGGGCCCACAGATACGCAGTATTTT
J gene: TRBJ2-3
D gene: TRBD2
clone size: many
V gene: TRBV7-9

CDR3 protein: CASSSGHSTRLAGVAEQYF
CDR3 DNA: TGCGCCAGCAGCTCGGGACACAGTACTCGACTAGCGGGAGTGGCCGAGCAGTACTTC
J gene: TRBJ2-7
D gene: TRBD2
clone size: many
V gene: TRBV5-1

CDR3 protein: CSVAATGATGTEAFF
CDR3 DNA: TGCAGCGTTGCCGCGACGGGGGCGACGGGCACTGAAGCTTTCTTT
J gene: TRBJ1-1
D gene: -
clone size: many
V gene: TRBV29-1

CDR3 protein: CASSTSGGTVDTQYF
CDR3 DNA: TGTGCCAGCAGTACTAGCGGGGGTACCGTAGATACGCAGTATTTT
J gene: TRBJ2-3
D gene: TRBD2
clone size: medium-sized
V gene: TRBV6-4

CDR3 protein: CASSLRREVAEAFF
CDR3 DNA: TGTGCCAGCAGCTTACGGAGGGAGGTGGCCGAAGCTTTCTTT
J gene: TRBJ1-1
D gene: -
clone size: many
V gene: TRBV7-2

CDR3 protein: CASSQDLFASGRGEQFF
CDR3 DNA: TGTGCCAGCAGCCAAGATCTTTTCGCTAGCGGGAGGGGTGAGCAGTTCTTC
J gene: TRBJ2-1
D gene: TRBD2
clone size: many
V gene: TRBV14

CDR3 protein: CASSGDSNQPQHF
CDR3 DNA: TGTGCCAGCAGTGGGGACAGTAATCAGCCCCAGCATTTT
J gene: TRBJ1-5
D gene: TRBD1
clone size: medium-sized
V gene: TRBV6-1

CDR3 protein: CASSLGLAGAGEQYF
CDR3 DNA: TGTGCCAGCAGCTTAGGACTCGCGGGGGCCGGCGAGCAGTACTTC
J gene: TRBJ2-7
D gene: -
clone size: -
V gene: TRBV7-9

CDR3 protein: CASSPPGRSSYNSPLHF
CDR3 DNA: TGTGCCAGCTCACCACCGGGGAGGAGCTCCTATAATTCACCCCTCCACTTT
J gene: TRBJ1-6
D gene: -
clone size: many
V gene: TRBV18

CDR3 protein: CSASLGSNQPQHF
CDR3 DNA: TGCAGTGCTAGTCTGGGGAGCAATCAGCCCCAGCATTTT
J gene: TRBJ1-5
D gene: -
clone size: many
V gene: TRBV20-1